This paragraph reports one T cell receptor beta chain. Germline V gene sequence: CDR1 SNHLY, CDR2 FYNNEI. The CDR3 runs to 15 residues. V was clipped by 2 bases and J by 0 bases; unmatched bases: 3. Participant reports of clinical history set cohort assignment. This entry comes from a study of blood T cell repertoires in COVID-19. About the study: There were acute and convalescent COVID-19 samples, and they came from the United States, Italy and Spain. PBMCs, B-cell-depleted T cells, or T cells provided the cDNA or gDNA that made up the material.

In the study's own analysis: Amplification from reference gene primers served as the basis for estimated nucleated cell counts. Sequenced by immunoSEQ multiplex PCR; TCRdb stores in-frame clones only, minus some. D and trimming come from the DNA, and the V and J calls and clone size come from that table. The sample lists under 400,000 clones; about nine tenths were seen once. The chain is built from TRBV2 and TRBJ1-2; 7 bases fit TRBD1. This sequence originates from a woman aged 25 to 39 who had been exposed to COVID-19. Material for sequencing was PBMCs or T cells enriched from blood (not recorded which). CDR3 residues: CASSERGTANYGYTF. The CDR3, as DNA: TGTGCCAGCAGTGAACGGGGGACAGCTAACTATGGCTACACCTTC.